This T cell receptor (beta chain) was recorded in a study of radiotherapy plus CTLA-4 blockade in lung cancer. Measured with immunoSEQ multiplex PCR; TCRdb has only the in-frame clones, and not every one. The sample shows about 88,000 clones, 55% to 75% of them seen only once. The CDR3 extends over 11 amino acids. The V gene lost 3 bases and the J gene lost 10 bases, with 9 bases spanning the gap. Germline V gene lookup returns CDR1 MDHEN and CDR2 SYDVKM. Specimen: peripheral blood, collected from a patient treated with radiotherapy plus ipilimumab. This sequence originates from a human donor with non-small cell lung cancer that progressed on radiotherapy plus ipilimumab. The gene calls are TRBV28 and TRBJ1-1; D is possibly TRBD1 (6 bases). The CDR3 reads CASSFGGGAFF. CDR3 nucleotides: TGTGCCAGCAGTTTTGGAGGGGGAGCTTTCTTT. Combining the CDR3 with reference TRBV28 and TRBJ1-1 gives the whole variable domain DVKVTQSSRYLVKRTGEKVFLECVQDMDHENMFWYRQDPGLGLRLIYFSYDVKMKEKGDIPEGYSVSREKKERFSLILESASTNQTSMYLCASSFGGGAFFGQGTRLTVV.